This is a list of T cell receptor beta chains from one sample in a study of T cells of healthy individuals. TCRdb reprocessed the 5' RACE reads with MiXCR, giving one entry per CDR3 protein. This sample carries around 98,000 distinct CDR3 sequences, around 17% of them seen once, and the ten largest clones take under 7.5%. Every receptor here comes from a human donor in good health. CDR3s include the opening cysteine and the closing phenylalanine or tryptophan. A D gene is named only where the DNA matches it firmly. Clone size is shown for a subset of rows, as once, few, many or a class of expanded clone.

>NA|few|TRBJ1-5|TRBV2
CASRSIYSNQPQHF
TGTGCCAGCAGGAGTATCTACAGCAATCAGCCCCAGCATTTT
>NA|many|TRBJ2-5|TRBV29-1
CSVGGAETQYF
TGCAGCGTTGGGGGGGCGGAGACCCAGTACTTC
>NA|many|TRBJ1-2|TRBV29-1
CSVGVGGVCYTF
TGCAGCGTTGGAGTTGGGGGGGTTTGCTACACCTTC
>NA|few|TRBJ2-1|TRBV19
CASARGSYNEQFF
TGTGCCAGCGCCCGGGGGTCCTACAATGAGCAGTTCTTC
>NA|NA|TRBJ1-2|TRBV18
CASSTTATYGYTF
TGTGCCAGCTCCACGACGGCTACCTATGGCTACACCTTC
>NA|NA|TRBJ2-7|TRBV6-5
CASSRRLGSGDWILYEQYF
TGTGCCAGCAGCCGGCGGTTGGGGTCGGGCGACTGGATACTCTACGAGCAGTACTTC
>TRBD1|NA|TRBJ2-7|TRBV28
CASGEQGAYEQYF
TGTGCCAGCGGCGAACAGGGGGCGTACGAGCAGTACTTC
>NA|NA|TRBJ2-3|TRBV20-1
CSARDYEGSTDTQYF
TGCAGTGCTAGAGATTACGAGGGAAGCACAGATACGCAGTATTTT
>TRBD1|few|TRBJ2-5|TRBV28
CASGTGQETQYF
TGTGCCAGCGGGACAGGGCAAGAGACCCAGTACTTC
>NA|NA|TRBJ2-7|TRBV28
CASSLRGLYEQYF
TGTGCCAGCAGTTTAAGGGGTCTGTACGAGCAGTACTTC
>TRBD1|medium-sized|TRBJ2-7|TRBV4-1
CASSQGQGEGYEQYF
TGCGCCAGCAGCCAAGGACAGGGAGAGGGGTACGAGCAGTACTTC
>TRBD1|many|TRBJ1-4|TRBV6-1
CASSAGTENEKLFF
TGTGCCAGCAGCGCCGGGACAGAGAATGAAAAACTGTTTTTT
>TRBD1|few|TRBJ2-7|TRBV2
CASSGKGAPYEQYF
TGTGCCAGCAGTGGAAAGGGGGCGCCGTACGAGCAGTACTTC
>NA|NA|TRBJ2-3|TRBV10-3
CATRTGRADTQYF
TGTGCCACCCGGACAGGGAGGGCAGATACGCAGTATTTT
>NA|NA|TRBJ1-1|TRBV18
CASSPPTGITEAFF
TGTGCCAGCTCACCACCGACCGGGATCACTGAAGCTTTCTTT
>NA|few|TRBJ2-7|TRBV14
CASSQAPGPNYEQYF
TGTGCCAGCAGCCAAGCTCCGGGACCAAACTACGAGCAGTACTTC
>TRBD1|NA|TRBJ1-2|TRBV4-2
CASSQVRETGDGYTF
TGTGCCAGCAGCCAAGTCAGGGAGACAGGGGATGGCTACACCTTC